This T cell receptor beta chain was profiled in a study of early T cells in non-severe SARS-CoV-2 infection. Trimming removed 6 bases from V and 2 bases from J; junction bases left unmatched: 3. Germline assignment: CDR1 MDHEN and CDR2 SYDVKM. CDR3 length: 14 residues. This clonotype showed up just a few times. Its target is not known. Study-wide points: VDJdb-based matching was biased toward anti-spike CD8 responses and missed private and CD4 specificities.

cDNA molecules, individually, were tagged with unique molecular identifiers. TCRdb called the 5' RACE reads again in MiXCR, with one record for every CDR3 protein. Counted here are around 56,000 distinct CDR3 sequences, approximately 13% occurring once; the ten biggest clones make up roughly 9.3%. V gene TRBV28 combines with J gene TRBJ2-5; 10 nucleotides agree with TRBD1. The specimen was whole blood, collected at baseline. The sequence was collected from an adult who was a healthcare worker with PCR-confirmed SARS-CoV-2 infection or an uninfected control (not recorded which). CDR3 nucleotide sequence: TGTGCCAGCAGAGACAGGGGGCGGCAAGAGACCCAGTACTTC. This sequence encodes CASRDRGRQETQYF.